This entry lists 7 T cell receptor beta chains sequenced from one sample in a study of identical twins. TCRdb redid the calling of the 5' RACE reads with MiXCR, one entry per CDR3 protein. The sample has approximately 550,000 distinct CDR3 sequences, around 20% seen once. This sample was shared with a second study, whose subject was yellow fever vaccine responses in identical twins.

The sample consisted of CD4+ T cells sorted from blood. The receptor set was obtained from a woman between 18 and 30 years old in good health.

V gene TRBV12-3 or TRBV12-4 combines with J gene TRBJ2-2; TRBD1 matches at 8 bases. The CDR3 spans 18 residues. The V gene end was trimmed by 5 bases and the J gene end by 0 bases; junction bases not matched to a gene: 11. This chain's CDR3 is CASSPKLPGGANTGELFF. The CDR3 coding sequence is TGTGCCAGCAGTCCGAAGCTTCCAGGGGGCGCGAACACCGGGGAGCTGTTTTTT.

The V and J genes are TRBV10-3 and TRBJ2-7, with 10 bases lining up with TRBD1. This CDR3 spans 15 amino acids. Looked up from germline, CDR1 is ENHRY and CDR2 is SYGVKD. Trimming cost V 0 bases and J 4 bases; bases outside gene matches: 3. CDR3 region: CAISESRGQGYEQYV. CDR3 in DNA: TGTGCCATCAGTGAGTCGAGGGGACAGGGGTACGAGCAGTACGTC.

The CDR3 here is CASSLGPLYNEQFF. The CDR3 DNA follows: TGTGCCAGCAGCTTAGGGCCGTTATACAATGAGCAGTTCTTC. The chain couples TRBV7-8 to TRBJ2-1; no firm D call. Germline CDR1 and CDR2: SGHVS and FQNEAQ. V was cut by 1 base and J by 4 bases, with 8 bases left in between. This CDR3 has 14 amino acids.

V is TRBV7-2 and J is TRBJ2-7; 10 bases align to TRBD1. With 7 bases clipped from V and 1 base from J, the junction kept 13 bases outside the gene matches. This CDR3 is built from 17 residues. From germline, CDR1 is SGHTA and CDR2 FQGNSA. The CDR3 region has the DNA TGTGCCAGCACCGACTCCAACCGGGACAGGGGTTCCTACGAGCAGTACGTC. Its protein product is CASTDSNRDRGSYEQYV.

V is TRBV11-1 and J is TRBJ2-1; the match to TRBD1 covers 11 bases. CDR1 is SGHAT, CDR2 FQDESV, per germline (reference sequence). The CDR3 spans 18 residues. Trimming removed 1 base from V and 8 bases from J; junction bases left unmatched: 13. The CDR3 spells CASSLGGLGTGGVDEQFF. The CDR3 DNA is TGTGCCAGCAGCTTAGGGGGTCTCGGGACAGGGGGAGTTGATGAGCAGTTCTTC.

Many counts were recorded for this clonotype. CDR3 sequence (DNA): TGCAGCGTGGCTACAGGGTTCAATGAGCAGTTCTTC. Its translation: CSVATGFNEQFF. V is TRBV29-1 and J is TRBJ2-1; possibly TRBD1 for D (6 bases). Germline V CDR1 and CDR2: SQVTM, ANQGSEA. V was clipped by 6 bases and J by 6 bases, with 12 bases between them. The CDR3 is 12 amino acids.

The rearrangement uses TRBV6-2 or TRBV6-3 and TRBJ1-2; a weak D match, TRBD1 (5 bases). CDR3 length equals 14 residues. CDR1 is MNHEY and CDR2 is SVGEGT in the germline V gene. V lost 2 bases and J 6 bases, leaving 13 bases between the germline ends. CDR3 DNA: TGTGCCAGCAGTTACGCCGGGACGTCGGATGGCTACACCTTC. It codes for CASSYAGTSDGYTF.